This is a list of T cell receptor beta chains from one sample in a study of cytomegalovirus exposure and HLA in healthy donors. Data came from immunoSEQ multiplex PCR; TCRdb stores just in-frame clones and leaves some out. This sample has about 130,000 clones, with 79% found just once. The source material was PBMCs. Receptor source: a man aged 40-55 years in good health and CMV-seropositive. The CDR3 runs from the conserved cysteine through the conserved F or W. The order of the fields is clone size, D gene, J gene, V gene, CDR3 DNA, CDR3 protein. The D gene is left open where the match is weak. Rows may omit the clone size; those that give it use once, few, many or a size class.

>.|.|TRBJ1-1|TRBV7-9
TGTGCCAGCAGCTTCAGGGGAGGGACTGAAGCTTTCTTT
CASSFRGGTEAFF
>.|.|TRBJ2-7|TRBV6-5
TGTGCCAGCAGTTATGTTCAGGGGTCGAGCTACGAGCAGTACTTC
CASSYVQGSSYEQYF
>once|TRBD1|TRBJ2-3|TRBV9
TGTGCCAGCAGCGCCAGACAGGGGGATACAGATACGCAGTATTTT
CASSARQGDTDTQYF
>.|TRBD1|TRBJ1-5|TRBV27
TGTGCCAGCAGTTTACTTGGGACAGGGAGACGCGCTCAGCCCCAGCATTTT
CASSLLGTGRRAQPQHF
>.|.|TRBJ2-7|TRBV30
TGTGCCTGCCAAGGGGCCTACGAGCAGTACTTC
CACQGAYEQYF
>.|TRBD1|TRBJ2-7|TRBV7-8
TGTGCCAGCAGCCGCGGCAGGGCAGGGGGCTCCTACGAGCAGTACTTC
CASSRGRAGGSYEQYF
>.|.|TRBJ2-3|TRBV10-3
TGTGCCATCAGTCCTGGCACAGATACGCAGTATTTT
CAISPGTDTQYF
>.|TRBD2|TRBJ2-5|TRBV6-5
TGTGCCAGCAGTCGACTAGCGGGACAGGAGACCCAGTACTTC
CASSRLAGQETQYF
>.|TRBD1|TRBJ2-1|TRBV6-5
TGTGCCAGCAGTCGACAGGGCTCTGATGAGCAGTTCTTC
CASSRQGSDEQFF
>.|.|TRBJ1-1|TRBV5-6
TGTGCCAGCAGCCGTTGGGCAGCCGGAGCTTTCTTT
CASSRWAAGAFF
>.|TRBD1|TRBJ1-3|TRBV27
TGTGCCAGCAGACTGTTTGTGGGACAGCCTAACACCATATATTTT
CASRLFVGQPNTIYF
>few|.|TRBJ1-3|TRBV18
TGTGCCAGCTCACCACGGCAGACAAACTCTGGAAACACCATATATTTT
CASSPRQTNSGNTIYF
>.|TRBD2|TRBJ2-7|TRBV5-1
TGCGCCAGCAGCCTTAGCGGGAGTAGCTACGAGCAGTACTTC
CASSLSGSSYEQYF
>.|TRBD2|TRBJ2-5|TRBV7-8
TGTGCCAGCAGCCCCAGGGGGCTAGCGGGAGGGGAGACCCAGTACTTC
CASSPRGLAGGETQYF
>.|.|TRBJ1-2|TRBV9
TGTGCCAGCAAGACACAGGGACCCTATGGCTACACCTTC
CASKTQGPYGYTF
>few|.|TRBJ2-5|TRBV5-1
TGCGCCAGCAGCAGGACAGTATCGGAGACCCAGTACTTC
CASSRTVSETQYF
>.|.|TRBJ2-5|TRBV5-1
TGCGCCAGCAGGAACCAGGGCCAAGAGACCCAGTACTTC
CASRNQGQETQYF
>.|.|TRBJ2-1|TRBV28
TGTGCCAGCAGTTTAATCAGGGATGAGCAGTTCTTC
CASSLIRDEQFF
>.|.|TRBJ2-7|TRBV28
TGTGCCAGCAGTTCGGTAGACACGTCCTACGAGCAGTACTTC
CASSSVDTSYEQYF
>.|.|TRBJ2-3|TRBV5-6
TGTGCCAGCAGGTTACAAGGGGGATTAGGTGGAGATACGCAGTATTTT
CASRLQGGLGGDTQYF
>.|TRBD2|TRBJ2-7|TRBV5-1
TGCGCCAGCAAATCTGAAGCGGGAGCCGACTACGAGCAGTACTTC
CASKSEAGADYEQYF
>.|TRBD1|TRBJ2-7|TRBV28
TGTGCCAGCAGTGAGGGACAGAGCGAGCAGTACTTC
CASSEGQSEQYF
>once|TRBD2|TRBJ2-7|TRBV25-1
TGTGCCAGCAGTAACCTAGCGGTCACATACGAGCAGTACTTC
CASSNLAVTYEQYF
>few|TRBD2|TRBJ2-7|TRBV5-1
TGCGCCAGCAGAGGGGTAGCGGGAGAGAAAGACGAGCAGTACTTC
CASRGVAGEKDEQYF
>few|.|TRBJ1-5|TRBV6-1
TGTGCCAGCAGTGAATCGCGCGGCAATCAGCCCCAGCATTTT
CASSESRGNQPQHF
>.|.|TRBJ2-1|TRBV7-9
TGTGCCAGCAGTTCACCCGGCACTATTGGCCATGAGCAGTTCTTC
CASSSPGTIGHEQFF
>few|.|TRBJ2-1|TRBV19
TGTGCCAGTAGTACCCGGGATAATCCTGAGCAGTTCTTC
CASSTRDNPEQFF
>.|TRBD2|TRBJ2-1|TRBV4-2
TGTGCCAGCAGCCGGGGGACTAGCGAATACAATGAGCAGTTCTTC
CASSRGTSEYNEQFF
>.|.|TRBJ1-4|TRBV7-9
TGTTCCAGCAGCTTACCCGACAGAGAACTGTTTTTT
CSSSLPDRELFF
>.|.|TRBJ2-3|TRBV7-2
TGTGCCAGCAGCTTAAATCTCCGGGGGTTAGATACGCAGTATTTT
CASSLNLRGLDTQYF
>.|.|TRBJ1-3|TRBV2
TGTGCCAGCGGGGCTCGGGTCCGCTCTGGAAACACCATATATTTT
CASGARVRSGNTIYF
>.|.|TRBJ2-7|TRBV19
TGTGCCAGTACCCTCAGGGGCGGGACAGCAGCCTACGAGCAGTACTTC
CASTLRGGTAAYEQYF
>.|.|TRBJ2-5|TRBV25-1
TGTGCCAGCAGTAAACGTAGGGAAGGGAGAGAGACCCAGTACTTC
CASSKRREGRETQYF
>.|.|TRBJ1-2|TRBV5-4
TGTGCCAGCAGCTCAGGGCGGGGCTACACCTTC
CASSSGRGYTF
>once|.|TRBJ2-2|TRBV7-6
TGTGCCAGCAGCTTAGTTGCGGTCGGGGAGCTGTTTTTT
CASSLVAVGELFF
>.|TRBD1|TRBJ2-7|TRBV5-1
TGCGCCAGCAGCCTGTTGACAGGGGACGAGCAGTACTTC
CASSLLTGDEQYF
>.|TRBD2|TRBJ2-3|TRBV27
TGTGCCAGCAGTTTGAATAGCGGGAGAAACACAGATACGCAGTATTTT
CASSLNSGRNTDTQYF
>.|.|TRBJ1-2|TRBV5-1
TGCGCCAGCAGCCCCAGGGACTCGCGGGCCTATGGCTACACCTTC
CASSPRDSRAYGYTF
>.|.|TRBJ2-3|TRBV15
TGTGCCACCAGCGACCGCAGGTCAGGAGATACGCAGTATTTT
CATSDRRSGDTQYF
>.|TRBD1|TRBJ2-5|TRBV5-1
TGCGCCAGCAGCCAGACAGGGATAGAGACCCAGTACTTC
CASSQTGIETQYF
>.|.|TRBJ1-2|TRBV28
TGTGCCAGCAGTTTATCGGCAGGGGTTAAAGGCTACACCTTC
CASSLSAGVKGYTF
>few|TRBD1|TRBJ1-4|TRBV7-9
TGTTCCAGCAGTACAAACCGGGACAGGCCTGAAAAACTGTTTTTT
CSSSTNRDRPEKLFF
>.|.|TRBJ1-2|TRBV20-1
TGCAGTGCTGACACCAACTATGGCTACACCTTC
CSADTNYGYTF
>.|.|TRBJ1-5|TRBV5-6
TGTGCCAGCAGCTTGCCAGGGGCTCAGCCCCATCATTTT
CASSLPGAQPHHF
>few|.|TRBJ1-3|TRBV5-1
TGCGCCAGCAGCTTGGGCGACACTGGAAACACCATATATTTT
CASSLGDTGNTIYF